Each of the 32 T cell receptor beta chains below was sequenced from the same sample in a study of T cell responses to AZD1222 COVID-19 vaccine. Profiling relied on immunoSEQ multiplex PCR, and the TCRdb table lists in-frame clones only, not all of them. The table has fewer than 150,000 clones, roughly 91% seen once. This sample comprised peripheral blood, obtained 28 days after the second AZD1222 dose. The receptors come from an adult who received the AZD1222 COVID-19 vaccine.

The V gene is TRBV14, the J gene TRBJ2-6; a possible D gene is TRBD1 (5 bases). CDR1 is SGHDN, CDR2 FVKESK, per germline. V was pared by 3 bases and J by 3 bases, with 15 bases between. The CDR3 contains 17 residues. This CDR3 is CASSQSFSRDGANVLTF. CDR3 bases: TGTGCCAGCAGCCAGAGTTTCTCCAGGGATGGGGCCAACGTCCTGACTTTC.

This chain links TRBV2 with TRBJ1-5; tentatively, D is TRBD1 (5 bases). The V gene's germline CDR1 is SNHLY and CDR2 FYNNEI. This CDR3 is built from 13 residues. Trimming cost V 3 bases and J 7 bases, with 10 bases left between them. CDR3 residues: CASSEGGIQPQHF. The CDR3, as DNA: TGTGCCAGCAGTGAGGGGGGGATCCAGCCCCAGCATTTT.

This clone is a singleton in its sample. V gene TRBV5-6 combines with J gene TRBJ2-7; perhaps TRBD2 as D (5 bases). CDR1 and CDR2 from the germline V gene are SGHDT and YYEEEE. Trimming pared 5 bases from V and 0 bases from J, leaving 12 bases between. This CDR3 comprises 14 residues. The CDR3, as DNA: TGTGCCAGCAGGCGGGTCGGCAGCTCCTACGAGCAGTACTTC. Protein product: CASRRVGSSYEQYF.

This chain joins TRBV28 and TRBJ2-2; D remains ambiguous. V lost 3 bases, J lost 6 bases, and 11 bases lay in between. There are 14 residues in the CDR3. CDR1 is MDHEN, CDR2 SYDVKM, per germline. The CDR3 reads CASSFESRAGELFF. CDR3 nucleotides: TGTGCCAGCAGTTTCGAGTCTCGGGCCGGGGAGCTGTTTTTT.

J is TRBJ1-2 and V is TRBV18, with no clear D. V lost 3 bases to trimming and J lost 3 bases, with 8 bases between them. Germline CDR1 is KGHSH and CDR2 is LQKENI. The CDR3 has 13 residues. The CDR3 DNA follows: TGTGCCAGCTCACCTGACACCTACTATGGCTACACCTTC. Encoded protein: CASSPDTYYGYTF.

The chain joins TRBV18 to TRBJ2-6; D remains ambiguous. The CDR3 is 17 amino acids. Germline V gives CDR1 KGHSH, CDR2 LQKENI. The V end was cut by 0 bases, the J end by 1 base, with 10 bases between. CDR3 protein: CASSPPAFGSGANVLTF. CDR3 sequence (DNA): TGTGCCAGCTCACCACCGGCGTTTGGGTCTGGGGCCAACGTCCTGACTTTC. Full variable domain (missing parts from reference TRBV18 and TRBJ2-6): NAGVMQNPRHLVRRRGQEARLRCSPMKGHSHVYWYRQLPEEGLKFMVYLQKENIIDESGMPKERFSAEFPKEGPSILRIQQVVRGDSAAYFCASSPPAFGSGANVLTFGAGSRLTVL.

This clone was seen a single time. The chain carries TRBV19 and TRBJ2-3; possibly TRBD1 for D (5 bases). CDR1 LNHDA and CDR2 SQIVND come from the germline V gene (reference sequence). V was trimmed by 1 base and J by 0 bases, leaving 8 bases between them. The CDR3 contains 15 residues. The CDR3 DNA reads TGTGCCAGTAGTATAGGAGACAGTAGCACAGATACGCAGTATTTT. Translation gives CASSIGDSSTDTQYF.

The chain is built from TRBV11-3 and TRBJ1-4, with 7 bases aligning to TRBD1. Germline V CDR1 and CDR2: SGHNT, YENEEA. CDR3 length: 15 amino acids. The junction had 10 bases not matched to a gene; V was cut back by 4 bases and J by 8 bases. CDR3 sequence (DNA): TGTGCCAGCAGCTCCTCGACAGGGTCACAGGAAAAACTGTTTTTT. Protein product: CASSSSTGSQEKLFF.

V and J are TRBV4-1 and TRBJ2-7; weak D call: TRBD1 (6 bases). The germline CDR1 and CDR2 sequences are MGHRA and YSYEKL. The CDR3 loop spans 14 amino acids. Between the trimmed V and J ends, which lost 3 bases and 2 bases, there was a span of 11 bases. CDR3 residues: CASSQGRGTYEQYF. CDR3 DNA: TGCGCCAGCAGCCAGGGCAGGGGAACCTACGAGCAGTACTTC.

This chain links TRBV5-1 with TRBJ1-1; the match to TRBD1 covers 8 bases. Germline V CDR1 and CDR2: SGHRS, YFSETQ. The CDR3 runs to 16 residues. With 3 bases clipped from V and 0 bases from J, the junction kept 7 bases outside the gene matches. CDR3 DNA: TGCGCCAGCAGCTACACAGGGGGGCTAATGAACACTGAAGCTTTCTTT. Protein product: CASSYTGGLMNTEAFF. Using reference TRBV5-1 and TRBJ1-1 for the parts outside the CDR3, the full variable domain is KAGVTQTPRYLIKTRGQQVTLSCSPISGHRSVSWYQQTPGQGLQFLFEYFSETQRNKGNFPGRFSGRQFSNSRSEMNVSTLELGDSALYLCASSYTGGLMNTEAFFGQGTRLTVV.

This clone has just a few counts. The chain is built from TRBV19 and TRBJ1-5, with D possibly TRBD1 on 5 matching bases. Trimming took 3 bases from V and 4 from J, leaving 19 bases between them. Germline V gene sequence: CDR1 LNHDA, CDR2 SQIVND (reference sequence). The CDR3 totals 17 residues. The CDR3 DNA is TGTGCCAGTAGTATTGAGGGCCTAACAGGTATGAATCAGCCCCAGCATTTT. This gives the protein CASSIEGLTGMNQPQHF.

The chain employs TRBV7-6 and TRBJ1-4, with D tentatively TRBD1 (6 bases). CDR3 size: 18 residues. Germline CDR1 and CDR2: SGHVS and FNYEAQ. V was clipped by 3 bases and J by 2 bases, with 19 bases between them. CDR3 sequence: CASSLGYRVKSTNEKLFF. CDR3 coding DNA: TGTGCCAGCAGCTTGGGGTACAGGGTAAAGTCTACTAATGAAAAACTGTTTTTT. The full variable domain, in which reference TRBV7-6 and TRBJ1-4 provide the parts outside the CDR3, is GAGVSQSPRYKVTKRGQDVALRCDPISGHVSLYWYRQALGQGPEFLTYFNYEAQQDKSGLPNDRFSAERPEGSISTLTIQRTEQRDSAMYRCASSLGYRVKSTNEKLFFGSGTQLSVL.

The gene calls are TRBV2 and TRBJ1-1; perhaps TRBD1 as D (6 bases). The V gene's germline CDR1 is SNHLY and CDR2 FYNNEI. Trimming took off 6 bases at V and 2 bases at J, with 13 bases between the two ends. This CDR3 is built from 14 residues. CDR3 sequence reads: CASRLQGINTEAFF. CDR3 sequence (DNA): TGTGCCAGCAGACTCCAGGGGATAAACACTGAAGCTTTCTTT.

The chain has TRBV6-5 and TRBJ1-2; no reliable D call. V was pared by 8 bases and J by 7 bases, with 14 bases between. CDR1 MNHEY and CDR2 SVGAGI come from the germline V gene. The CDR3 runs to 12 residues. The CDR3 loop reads CASLSGSGGYTF. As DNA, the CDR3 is TGTGCCAGCTTATCCGGGTCGGGTGGCTACACCTTC.

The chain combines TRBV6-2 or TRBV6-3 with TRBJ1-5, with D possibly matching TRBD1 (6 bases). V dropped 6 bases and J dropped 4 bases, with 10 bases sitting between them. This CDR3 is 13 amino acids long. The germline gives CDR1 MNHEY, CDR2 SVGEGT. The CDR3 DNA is TGTGCCAGCAGCCTGCAGGGGAATCAGCCCCAGCATTTT. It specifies CASSLQGNQPQHF.

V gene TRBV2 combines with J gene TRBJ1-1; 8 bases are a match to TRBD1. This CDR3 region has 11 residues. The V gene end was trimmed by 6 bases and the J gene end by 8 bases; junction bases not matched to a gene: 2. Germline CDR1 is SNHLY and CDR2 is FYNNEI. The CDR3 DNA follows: TGTGCCAGCAGGAGGACAGGGGAAGCTTTCTTT. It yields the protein CASRRTGEAFF.

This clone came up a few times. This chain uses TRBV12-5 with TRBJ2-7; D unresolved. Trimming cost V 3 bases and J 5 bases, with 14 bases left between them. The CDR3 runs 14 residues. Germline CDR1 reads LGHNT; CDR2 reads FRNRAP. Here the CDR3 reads CASGFGGSLNEQYF. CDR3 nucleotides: TGTGCTAGTGGTTTTGGTGGCAGTTTAAACGAGCAGTACTTC.

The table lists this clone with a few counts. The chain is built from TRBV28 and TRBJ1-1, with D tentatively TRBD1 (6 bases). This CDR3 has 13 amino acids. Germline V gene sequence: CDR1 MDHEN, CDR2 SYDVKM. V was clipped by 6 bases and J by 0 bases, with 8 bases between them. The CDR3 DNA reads TGTGCCAGCAGGGACAGCATGAACACTGAAGCTTTCTTT. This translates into CASRDSMNTEAFF.

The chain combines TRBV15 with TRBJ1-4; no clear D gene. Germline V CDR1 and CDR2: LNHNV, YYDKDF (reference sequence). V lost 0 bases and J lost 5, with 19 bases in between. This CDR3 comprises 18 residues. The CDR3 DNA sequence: TGTGCCACCAGCAGAGATTTGGTCCGGCCTGAAAACAATGAAAAACTGTTTTTT. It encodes CATSRDLVRPENNEKLFF.

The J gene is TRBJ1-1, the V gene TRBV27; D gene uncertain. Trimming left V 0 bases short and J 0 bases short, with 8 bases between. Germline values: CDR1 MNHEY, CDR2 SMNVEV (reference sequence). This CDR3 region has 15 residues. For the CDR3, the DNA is TGTGCCAGCAGTTTATCGGCAGCGATGAACACTGAAGCTTTCTTT. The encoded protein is CASSLSAAMNTEAFF.

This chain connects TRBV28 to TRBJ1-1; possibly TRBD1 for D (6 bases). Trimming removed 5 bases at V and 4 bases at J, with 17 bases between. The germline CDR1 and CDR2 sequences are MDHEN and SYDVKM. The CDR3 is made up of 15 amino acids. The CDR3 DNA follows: TGTGCCAGCAGTGGGGGCGGGGGGCTGAGCACTGAAGCTTTCTTT. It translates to CASSGGGGLSTEAFF.

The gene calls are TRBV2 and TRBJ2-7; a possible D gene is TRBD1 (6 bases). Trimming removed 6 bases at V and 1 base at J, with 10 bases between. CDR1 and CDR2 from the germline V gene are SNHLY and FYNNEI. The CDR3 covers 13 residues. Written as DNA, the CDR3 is TGTGCCAGCAGGGCAGGGGATTCCTACGAGCAGTACTTC. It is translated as CASRAGDSYEQYF.

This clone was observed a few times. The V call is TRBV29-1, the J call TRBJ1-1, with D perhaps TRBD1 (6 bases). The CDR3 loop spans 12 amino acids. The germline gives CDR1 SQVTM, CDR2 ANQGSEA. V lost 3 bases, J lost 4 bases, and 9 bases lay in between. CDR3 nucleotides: TGCAGCGTTGATCAGGGGCCCACTGAAGCTTTCTTT. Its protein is CSVDQGPTEAFF.

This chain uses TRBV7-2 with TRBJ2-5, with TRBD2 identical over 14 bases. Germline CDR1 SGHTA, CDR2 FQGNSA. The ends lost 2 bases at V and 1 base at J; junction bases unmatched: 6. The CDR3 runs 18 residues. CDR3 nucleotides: TGTGCCAGCAGCTTATCCGGGACTAGCGGGGGCCGCCAAGAGACCCAGTACTTC. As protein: CASSLSGTSGGRQETQYF. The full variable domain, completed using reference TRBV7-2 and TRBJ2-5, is GAGVSQSPSNKVTEKGKDVELRCDPISGHTALYWYRQSLGQGLEFLIYFQGNSAPDKSGLPSDRFSAERTGGSVSTLTIQRTQQEDSAVYLCASSLSGTSGGRQETQYFGPGTRLLVL.

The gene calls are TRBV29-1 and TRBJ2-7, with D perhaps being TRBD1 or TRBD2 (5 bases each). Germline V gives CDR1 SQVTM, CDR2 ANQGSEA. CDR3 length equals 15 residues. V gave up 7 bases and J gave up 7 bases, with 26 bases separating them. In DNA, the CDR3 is TGCAGCGCCAGGAAGGGGACGGCCGAGGTGGGGGAGCAGTACTTC. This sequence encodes CSARKGTAEVGEQYF.

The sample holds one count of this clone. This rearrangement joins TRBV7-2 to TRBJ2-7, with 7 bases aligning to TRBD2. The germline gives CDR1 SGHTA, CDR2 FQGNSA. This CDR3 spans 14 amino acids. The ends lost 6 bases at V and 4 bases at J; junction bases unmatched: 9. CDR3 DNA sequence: TGTGCCAGCAGGCCAGGGCCTAGCGGTTACGAGCAGTACTTC. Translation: CASRPGPSGYEQYF.

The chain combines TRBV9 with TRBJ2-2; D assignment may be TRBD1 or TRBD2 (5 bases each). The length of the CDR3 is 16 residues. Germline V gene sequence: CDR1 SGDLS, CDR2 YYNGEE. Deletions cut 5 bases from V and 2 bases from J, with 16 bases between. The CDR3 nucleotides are TGTGCCAGCAGGAACCGGGACCCACCTAACACCGGGGAGCTGTTTTTT. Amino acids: CASRNRDPPNTGELFF.

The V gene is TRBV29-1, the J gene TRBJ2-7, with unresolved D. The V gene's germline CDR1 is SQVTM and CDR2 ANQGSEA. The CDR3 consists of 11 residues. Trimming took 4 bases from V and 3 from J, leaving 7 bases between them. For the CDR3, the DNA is TGCAGCGTTGGTGGCAGCTACGAGCAGTACTTC. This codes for CSVGGSYEQYF.

This CDR3 is CASSYAVGEKLFF. Here the CDR3 DNA reads TGTGCCAGCAGCTACGCCGTCGGCGAAAAACTGTTTTTT. The chain carries TRBV5-6 and TRBJ1-4; D gene ambiguous. The germline V gene has CDR1 SGHDT and CDR2 YYEEEE. V dropped 3 bases and J dropped 8 bases, with 11 bases sitting between them. The CDR3 runs to 13 residues.

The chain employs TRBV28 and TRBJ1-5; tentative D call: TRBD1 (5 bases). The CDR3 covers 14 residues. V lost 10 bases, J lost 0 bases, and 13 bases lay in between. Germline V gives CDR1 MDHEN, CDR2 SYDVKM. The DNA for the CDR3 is TGTGCCACTCCTCAGGGTTATAGCAATCAGCCCCAGCATTTT. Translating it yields CATPQGYSNQPQHF.

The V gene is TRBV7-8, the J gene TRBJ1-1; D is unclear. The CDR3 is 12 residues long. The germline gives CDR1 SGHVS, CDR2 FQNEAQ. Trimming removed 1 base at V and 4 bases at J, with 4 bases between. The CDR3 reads CASSLGATEAFF. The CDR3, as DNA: TGTGCCAGCAGCTTAGGGGCCACTGAAGCTTTCTTT. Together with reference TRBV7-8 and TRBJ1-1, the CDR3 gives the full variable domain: GAGVSQSPRYKVAKRGQDVALRCDPISGHVSLFWYQQALGQGPEFLTYFQNEAQLDKSGLPSDRFFAERPEGSVSTLKIQRTQQEDSAVYLCASSLGATEAFFGQGTRLTVV.

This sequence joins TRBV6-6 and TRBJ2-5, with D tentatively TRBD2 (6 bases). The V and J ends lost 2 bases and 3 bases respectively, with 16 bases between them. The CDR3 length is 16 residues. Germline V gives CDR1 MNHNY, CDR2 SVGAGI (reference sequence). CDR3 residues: CASSYGISWGEETQYF. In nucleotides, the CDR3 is TGTGCCAGCAGTTACGGAATCTCTTGGGGGGAAGAGACCCAGTACTTC.